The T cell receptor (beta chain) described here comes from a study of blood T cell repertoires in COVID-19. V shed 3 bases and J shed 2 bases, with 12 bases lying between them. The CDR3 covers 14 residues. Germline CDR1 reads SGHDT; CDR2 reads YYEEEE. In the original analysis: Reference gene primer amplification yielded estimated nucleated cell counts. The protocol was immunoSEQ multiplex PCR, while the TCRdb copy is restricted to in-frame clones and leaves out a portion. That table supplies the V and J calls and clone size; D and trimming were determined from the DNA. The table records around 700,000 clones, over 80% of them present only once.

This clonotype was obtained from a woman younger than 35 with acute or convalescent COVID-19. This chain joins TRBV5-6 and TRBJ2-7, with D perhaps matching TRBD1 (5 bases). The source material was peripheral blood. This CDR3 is CASSSFQGTYEQYF. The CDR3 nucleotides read TGTGCCAGCAGCTCTTTTCAGGGTACCTACGAGCAGTACTTC.